Sequencing of this TCR beta chain was carried out in a study of blood T cells in healthy people across ages. Study overall: The template switching approach captured approximately one barcoded beta molecule for every two T cells.

Germline assignment: CDR1 SGHTS and CDR2 YDEGEE. Trimming left V 3 bases short and J 5 bases short, with 20 bases between. CDR3 length: 16 residues. As for this clonotype: The antigen remains unidentified.

The use of a sample-barcoded 5' primer and a J-beta primer mix characterized a second PCR of roughly 6 to 11 cycles. Tags on each cDNA molecule came from a template-switch adaptor with 12 random nucleotides. A minimum of 3 million CDR3-containing paired-end reads was obtained for each sample. TCRdb re-called the 5' RACE reads with MiXCR, one entry per CDR3 protein. The sample holds approximately 1,000,000 distinct CDR3 sequences, more than 35% seen once. Study outcomes and limitations: With unsorted PBMCs, a conclusive comparison of naive versus antigen-experienced cells was not possible.

Input material: blood. The V and J genes are TRBV5-8 and TRBJ2-5; either TRBD1 or TRBD2 may fit D (5 bases each). The sequence derives from a woman aged 60 to 75 in good health. Here the CDR3 DNA reads TGTGCCAGCAGCTCGGACGGGGCTCAGGTTGGGGAGACCCAGTACTTC. Amino acids: CASSSDGAQVGETQYF.